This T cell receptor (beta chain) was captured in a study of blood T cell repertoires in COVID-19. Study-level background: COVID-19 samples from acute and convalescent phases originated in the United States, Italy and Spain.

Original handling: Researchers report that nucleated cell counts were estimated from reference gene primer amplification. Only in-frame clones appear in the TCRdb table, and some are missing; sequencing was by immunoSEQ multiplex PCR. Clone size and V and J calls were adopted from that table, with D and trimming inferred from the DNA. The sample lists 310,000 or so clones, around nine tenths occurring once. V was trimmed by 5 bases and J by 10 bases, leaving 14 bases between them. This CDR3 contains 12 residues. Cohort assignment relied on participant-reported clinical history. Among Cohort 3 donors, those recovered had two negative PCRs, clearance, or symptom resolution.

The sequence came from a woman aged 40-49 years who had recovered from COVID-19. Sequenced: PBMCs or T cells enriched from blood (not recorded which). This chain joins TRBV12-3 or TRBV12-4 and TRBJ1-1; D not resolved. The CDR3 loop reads CASSLQIPGAFF. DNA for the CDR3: TGTGCCAGCAGTCTCCAAATTCCAGGAGCTTTCTTT.